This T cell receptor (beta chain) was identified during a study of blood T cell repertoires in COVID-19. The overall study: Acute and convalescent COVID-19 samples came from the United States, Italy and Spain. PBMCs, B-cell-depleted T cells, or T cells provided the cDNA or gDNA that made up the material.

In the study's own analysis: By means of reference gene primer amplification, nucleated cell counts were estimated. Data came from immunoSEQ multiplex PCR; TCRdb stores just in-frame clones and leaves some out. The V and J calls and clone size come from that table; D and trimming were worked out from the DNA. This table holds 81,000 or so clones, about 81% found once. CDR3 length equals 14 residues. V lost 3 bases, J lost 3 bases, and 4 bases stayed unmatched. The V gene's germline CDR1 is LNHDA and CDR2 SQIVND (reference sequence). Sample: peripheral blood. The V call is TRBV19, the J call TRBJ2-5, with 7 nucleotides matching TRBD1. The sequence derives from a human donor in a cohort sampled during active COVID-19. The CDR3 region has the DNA TGTGCCAGTAGTATCCGGGACAGTAAAGAGACCCAGTACTTC. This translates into CASSIRDSKETQYF.